These T cell receptor beta chains were read from a single sample in a study of blood T cells in healthy people across ages. TCRdb passed the 5' RACE reads through MiXCR, listing each CDR3 protein once. The sample carries about 570,000 distinct CDR3 sequences, 27% recorded once. Sequenced: blood. These receptors were taken from a woman in her seventies in good health. Each CDR3 is given with its conserved first and last residue. The D gene is left open where the match is weak. Size tells how often a clone was seen (once, few, many) or the class of an expanded clone, and some rows leave it out.

>few|TRBJ2-5|TRBV12-3/TRBV12-4|-
CASSLVPGVQETQYF
TGTGCCAGCAGTTTAGTTCCCGGGGTTCAAGAGACCCAGTACTTC
>-|TRBJ2-2|TRBV7-2|-
CASSLALGAGGELFF
TGTGCCAGCAGCTTAGCGCTAGGCGCCGGCGGGGAGCTGTTTTTT
>-|TRBJ2-4|TRBV7-2|-
CASRQPSTAKNIQYF
TGTGCCAGCAGACAGCCCAGCACAGCCAAAAACATTCAGTACTTC
>-|TRBJ2-4|TRBV12-3/TRBV12-4|-
CASSPSSGKGVAKNIQCF
TGTGCCAGCAGTCCCTCATCCGGGAAGGGGGTAGCCAAAAACATTCAGTGCTTC
>-|TRBJ2-1|TRBV18|TRBD1
CASSATGATYNEQFF
TGTGCCAGCTCAGCGACAGGGGCAACCTACAATGAGCAGTTCTTC
>-|TRBJ2-3|TRBV7-3|TRBD2
CASSLWTSGGSTDTQYF
TGTGCCAGCAGCTTATGGACTAGCGGGGGAAGCACAGATACGCAGTATTTT
>once|TRBJ2-4|TRBV7-2|-
CASSPRVGLAKNIQYF
TGTGCCAGCAGCCCGCGCGTCGGGTTAGCCAAAAACATTCAGTACTTC
>-|TRBJ1-1|TRBV25-1|TRBD1
CASSDNRGLNTEAFF
TGTGCCAGCAGTGACAACAGGGGACTGAACACTGAAGCTTTCTTT
>many|TRBJ2-5|TRBV7-3|-
CASSLSSQETQYF
TGTGCCAGCAGCCTTAGCAGTCAAGAGACCCAGTACTTC
>-|TRBJ2-7|TRBV6-5|-
CASSYRAAYEQYF
TGTGCCAGCAGTTACAGGGCTGCCTACGAGCAGTACTTC
>-|TRBJ2-5|TRBV12-3/TRBV12-4|TRBD2
CASTASGGETQYF
TGTGCCAGCACAGCCAGCGGGGGCGAAACCCAGTACTTC
>few|TRBJ1-1|TRBV9|-
CASSALGTEAFF
TGTGCCAGCAGCGCATTGGGGACTGAAGCTTTCTTT
>-|TRBJ2-1|TRBV4-1|-
CASSQPGQQQFF
TGCGCCAGCAGCCAACCCGGACAGCAGCAGTTCTTC
>few|TRBJ1-2|TRBV20-1|TRBD1
CSAKRTGGAGAGYTF
TGCAGTGCTAAACGAACAGGGGGCGCTGGAGCTGGCTACACCTTC
>few|TRBJ2-7|TRBV5-1|-
CASSLVGGTWGTEQYF
TGCGCCAGCAGCTTGGTTGGCGGGACCTGGGGTACCGAGCAGTACTTC
>-|TRBJ1-2|TRBV2|TRBD1
CASSDRGTAYGYTF
TGTGCCAGCAGTGATCGGGGGACAGCCTATGGCTACACCTTC